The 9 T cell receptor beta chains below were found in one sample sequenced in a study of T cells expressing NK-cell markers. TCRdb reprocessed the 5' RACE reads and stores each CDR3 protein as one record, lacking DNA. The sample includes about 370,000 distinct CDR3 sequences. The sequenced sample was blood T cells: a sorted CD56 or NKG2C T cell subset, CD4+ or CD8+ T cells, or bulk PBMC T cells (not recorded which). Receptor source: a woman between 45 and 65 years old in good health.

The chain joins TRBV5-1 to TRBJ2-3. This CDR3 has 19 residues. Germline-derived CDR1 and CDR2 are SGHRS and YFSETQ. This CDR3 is CASSLVGVLSSLAQDTQYF.

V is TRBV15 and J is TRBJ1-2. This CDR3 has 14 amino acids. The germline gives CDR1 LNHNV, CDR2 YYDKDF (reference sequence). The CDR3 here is CATSRDGRNYGYTF.

CDR3 in amino acids: CSAERTGGDYGYTF. The J gene is TRBJ1-2, the V gene TRBV20-1; TCRdb returns TRBD1, unconfirmable since there is no DNA. Germline-derived CDR1 and CDR2 are DFQATT and SNEGSKA (reference sequence). This CDR3 has 14 amino acids.

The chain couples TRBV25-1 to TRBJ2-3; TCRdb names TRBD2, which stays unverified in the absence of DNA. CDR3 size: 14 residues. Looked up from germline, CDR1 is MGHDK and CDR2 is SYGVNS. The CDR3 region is CASRPGLSTDTQYF.

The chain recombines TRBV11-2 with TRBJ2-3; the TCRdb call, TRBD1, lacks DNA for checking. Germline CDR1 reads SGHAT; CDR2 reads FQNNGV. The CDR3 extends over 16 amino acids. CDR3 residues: CASSLVRDRGDDTQYF.

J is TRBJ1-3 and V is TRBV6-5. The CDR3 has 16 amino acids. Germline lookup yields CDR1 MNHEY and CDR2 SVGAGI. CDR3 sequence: CASIPNGIDSGNTIYF.

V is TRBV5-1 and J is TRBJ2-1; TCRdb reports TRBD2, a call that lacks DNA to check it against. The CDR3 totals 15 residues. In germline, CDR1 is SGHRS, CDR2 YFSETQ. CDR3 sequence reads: CASSLGLAVNNEQFF.

CDR3 in amino acids: CASRVGFGEQFF. The V and J genes are TRBV12-3 or TRBV12-4 and TRBJ2-1. There are 12 residues in the CDR3.

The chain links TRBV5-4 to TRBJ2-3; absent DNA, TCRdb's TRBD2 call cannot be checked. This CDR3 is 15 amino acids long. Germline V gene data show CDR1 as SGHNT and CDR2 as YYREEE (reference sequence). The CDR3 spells CASSTSESPTDTQYF.